These T cell receptor beta chains were read from a single sample in a study of blood T cells in healthy people across ages. TCRdb reanalysed the 5' RACE reads using MiXCR and keeps one entry per CDR3 protein. Of around 800,000 distinct CDR3 sequences in the sample, about 53% were seen once. Sequencing input: blood. Receptors originate from a man aged 80 or over in good health. CDR3s include the opening cysteine and the closing phenylalanine or tryptophan. D genes are given only for firm matches. Clone size is stated in some rows and not others, as once, few, many or a class when expanded.

j_call: TRBJ1-1
d_call: TRBD1
v_call: TRBV7-9
clone_size: .
cdr3_aa: CASSPKGGTVNTEAFF
cdr3_nt: TGTGCCAGCAGCCCTAAGGGAGGGACAGTGAACACTGAAGCTTTCTTT

j_call: TRBJ2-4
d_call: .
v_call: TRBV24-1
clone_size: .
cdr3_aa: CATSDTSRGEAKNIQYF
cdr3_nt: TGTGCCACCAGTGATACCTCTAGGGGGGAGGCCAAAAACATTCAGTACTTC

j_call: TRBJ1-2
d_call: .
v_call: TRBV6-1
clone_size: .
cdr3_aa: CASREEKGYGYTF
cdr3_nt: TGTGCCAGCAGAGAAGAAAAGGGCTATGGCTACACCTTC

j_call: TRBJ2-1
d_call: .
v_call: TRBV7-2
clone_size: few
cdr3_aa: CASTAPPGAPYNEQFF
cdr3_nt: TGTGCCAGCACAGCCCCCCCCGGGGCCCCCTACAATGAGCAGTTCTTC

j_call: TRBJ2-5
d_call: TRBD2
v_call: TRBV3-1
clone_size: .
cdr3_aa: CASRFLAGVEETQYF
cdr3_nt: TGTGCCAGCAGGTTCCTAGCGGGAGTCGAAGAGACCCAGTACTTC

j_call: TRBJ2-5
d_call: .
v_call: TRBV7-2
clone_size: .
cdr3_aa: CASSPLPPETQYF
cdr3_nt: TGTGCCAGCAGCCCCCTCCCCCCGGAGACCCAGTACTTC

j_call: TRBJ2-6
d_call: .
v_call: TRBV2
clone_size: .
cdr3_aa: CASFRQGASMNSGANVLTF
cdr3_nt: TGTGCCAGCTTTCGTCAGGGCGCCTCTATGAACTCTGGGGCCAACGTCCTGACTTTC

j_call: TRBJ1-2
d_call: .
v_call: TRBV9
clone_size: .
cdr3_aa: CASSVGLGSYGYTF
cdr3_nt: TGTGCCAGCAGCGTAGGTTTGGGTAGCTATGGCTACACCTTC

j_call: TRBJ2-7
d_call: .
v_call: TRBV6-1
clone_size: .
cdr3_aa: CASSGIYEQYF
cdr3_nt: TGTGCCAGCAGTGGAATTTACGAGCAGTACTTC

j_call: TRBJ2-3
d_call: .
v_call: TRBV20-1
clone_size: few
cdr3_aa: CSARELATDTQYF
cdr3_nt: TGCAGTGCTAGAGAGCTAGCGACAGATACGCAGTATTTT

j_call: TRBJ2-5
d_call: .
v_call: TRBV20-1
clone_size: .
cdr3_aa: CSGSSWEETQYF
cdr3_nt: TGCAGTGGGTCATCATGGGAGGAGACCCAGTACTTC

j_call: TRBJ1-2
d_call: .
v_call: TRBV4-2
clone_size: .
cdr3_aa: CASSQDRPGLRGAYGYTF
cdr3_nt: TGTGCCAGCAGCCAAGATCGACCGGGCCTCCGGGGGGCCTATGGCTACACCTTC

j_call: TRBJ2-1
d_call: TRBD2
v_call: TRBV7-2
clone_size: .
cdr3_aa: CASSLGASGRARYNEQFF
cdr3_nt: TGTGCCAGCAGCTTAGGGGCTAGCGGGAGGGCCCGGTACAATGAGCAGTTCTTC

j_call: TRBJ1-2
d_call: .
v_call: TRBV6-6
clone_size: few
cdr3_aa: CASSYSRGSYGYTF
cdr3_nt: TGTGCCAGCAGTTACTCCAGGGGCTCCTATGGCTACACCTTC

j_call: TRBJ2-4
d_call: .
v_call: TRBV5-1
clone_size: few
cdr3_aa: CASNPSGGRAKNIQYF
cdr3_nt: TGCGCCAGCAACCCTTCGGGGGGCCGGGCCAAAAACATTCAGTACTTC

j_call: TRBJ2-7
d_call: .
v_call: TRBV9
clone_size: .
cdr3_aa: CASSPRFSYEQYF
cdr3_nt: TGTGCCAGCAGCCCCAGATTCTCCTACGAGCAGTACTTC

j_call: TRBJ2-5
d_call: .
v_call: TRBV28
clone_size: .
cdr3_aa: CASSPPAKTQYF
cdr3_nt: TGTGCCAGCAGTCCGCCAGCAAAGACCCAGTACTTC

j_call: TRBJ2-1
d_call: TRBD2
v_call: TRBV5-6
clone_size: .
cdr3_aa: CASSRPGLVHEQFF
cdr3_nt: TGTGCCAGCAGCCGCCCGGGACTAGTCCATGAGCAGTTCTTC

j_call: TRBJ2-5
d_call: .
v_call: TRBV9
clone_size: .
cdr3_aa: CASSPPGATSGTQYF
cdr3_nt: TGTGCCAGCAGCCCCCCCGGCGCCACCTCGGGGACCCAGTACTTC

j_call: TRBJ2-5
d_call: TRBD2
v_call: TRBV3-1
clone_size: .
cdr3_aa: CASSRGGGRSYQETQYF
cdr3_nt: TGTGCCAGCAGCCGAGGCGGCGGGAGGTCTTACCAAGAGACCCAGTACTTC

j_call: TRBJ2-7
d_call: .
v_call: TRBV7-2
clone_size: .
cdr3_aa: CASSGTQSYEQYF
cdr3_nt: TGTGCCAGCAGCGGGACTCAGTCCTACGAGCAGTACTTC

j_call: TRBJ1-1
d_call: .
v_call: TRBV12-3/TRBV12-4
clone_size: few
cdr3_aa: CASSLGGSTEAFF
cdr3_nt: TGTGCCAGCAGTTTGGGGGGGTCCACTGAAGCTTTCTTT

j_call: TRBJ2-1
d_call: TRBD1
v_call: TRBV20-1
clone_size: .
cdr3_aa: CSASDRGPNEQFF
cdr3_nt: TGCAGTGCTAGCGACAGGGGACCTAATGAGCAGTTCTTC

j_call: TRBJ2-3
d_call: .
v_call: TRBV4-1
clone_size: .
cdr3_aa: CASSQWPESDAYF
cdr3_nt: TGCGCCAGCAGCCAATGGCCGGAGAGTGACGCGTATTTT

j_call: TRBJ1-5
d_call: .
v_call: TRBV6-2/TRBV6-3
clone_size: .
cdr3_aa: CASSYTNSNQPQHF
cdr3_nt: TGTGCCAGCAGTTACACTAATAGCAATCAGCCCCAGCATTTT

j_call: TRBJ1-1
d_call: .
v_call: TRBV7-2
clone_size: .
cdr3_aa: CASSFTSFADTEAFF
cdr3_nt: TGTGCCAGCAGCTTTACCTCTTTCGCAGACACTGAAGCTTTCTTT

j_call: TRBJ1-6
d_call: .
v_call: TRBV11-2
clone_size: .
cdr3_aa: CASSLAPTGSSNSPLHF
cdr3_nt: TGTGCCAGCAGCTTAGCTCCGACAGGCAGCAGCAATTCACCCCTCCACTTT

j_call: TRBJ2-3
d_call: TRBD2
v_call: TRBV2
clone_size: .
cdr3_aa: CASSEEASGITDTQYF
cdr3_nt: TGTGCCAGCAGTGAAGAAGCTAGCGGGATCACAGATACGCAGTATTTT

j_call: TRBJ2-7
d_call: .
v_call: TRBV7-9
clone_size: few
cdr3_aa: CASSRAATRLGEQYF
cdr3_nt: TGTGCCAGCAGCAGGGCCGCGACTCGCCTGGGGGAGCAGTACTTC

j_call: TRBJ2-5
d_call: .
v_call: TRBV28
clone_size: .
cdr3_aa: CASNPGRGAQETQYF
cdr3_nt: TGTGCCAGCAACCCAGGCAGGGGAGCCCAAGAGACCCAGTACTTC

j_call: TRBJ2-1
d_call: .
v_call: TRBV9
clone_size: .
cdr3_aa: CASSVAQALGNNEQFF
cdr3_nt: TGTGCCAGCAGCGTAGCACAGGCCTTGGGAAACAATGAGCAGTTCTTC

j_call: TRBJ1-2
d_call: .
v_call: TRBV20-1
clone_size: few
cdr3_aa: CSARTGSWGYTF
cdr3_nt: TGCAGTGCTCGAACAGGGAGTTGGGGCTACACCTTC

j_call: TRBJ2-2
d_call: TRBD2
v_call: TRBV20-1
clone_size: .
cdr3_aa: CSARGPGGNGELFF
cdr3_nt: TGCAGTGCTAGAGGACCGGGAGGGAACGGGGAGCTGTTTTTT

j_call: TRBJ1-4
d_call: .
v_call: TRBV12-3/TRBV12-4
clone_size: few
cdr3_aa: CASRRDVEKKLFF
cdr3_nt: TGTGCCAGCAGACGGGACGTCGAAAAAAAACTGTTTTTT

j_call: TRBJ2-7
d_call: TRBD2
v_call: TRBV15
clone_size: .
cdr3_aa: CATSDELAGATYEQYF
cdr3_nt: TGTGCCACCAGCGATGAACTAGCGGGGGCCACCTACGAGCAGTACTTC

j_call: TRBJ2-3
d_call: .
v_call: TRBV29-1
clone_size: .
cdr3_aa: CSVEDRRSTDTQYF
cdr3_nt: TGCAGCGTTGAAGATCGGAGGAGCACAGATACGCAGTATTTT

j_call: TRBJ2-1
d_call: TRBD1
v_call: TRBV5-1
clone_size: .
cdr3_aa: CASSRDRMSSCNEQFF
cdr3_nt: TGCGCCAGCAGCCGGGACAGGATGAGCTCCTGCAATGAGCAGTTCTTC

j_call: TRBJ1-2
d_call: TRBD1
v_call: TRBV5-8
clone_size: many
cdr3_aa: CASRWTGGGGYGYTF
cdr3_nt: TGTGCCAGCAGATGGACAGGGGGAGGTGGCTATGGCTACACCTTC

j_call: TRBJ2-7
d_call: .
v_call: TRBV5-1
clone_size: .
cdr3_aa: CASSAGQLSYEQYF
cdr3_nt: TGCGCCAGCAGCGCGGGACAGTTATCCTACGAGCAGTACTTC

j_call: TRBJ1-5
d_call: .
v_call: TRBV20-1
clone_size: .
cdr3_aa: CSARDRGVRNQPQHF
cdr3_nt: TGCAGTGCTAGGGATAGGGGGGTCCGAAACCAGCCCCAGCATTTT

j_call: TRBJ2-4
d_call: TRBD1
v_call: TRBV25-1
clone_size: .
cdr3_aa: CASSPPGTGGVKNIQYF
cdr3_nt: TGTGCCAGCAGTCCCCCTGGGACAGGGGGGGTCAAAAACATTCAGTACTTC

j_call: TRBJ2-1
d_call: .
v_call: TRBV11-1
clone_size: few
cdr3_aa: CASSLVLTGLGNEQFF
cdr3_nt: TGTGCCAGCAGCTTAGTCCTCACTGGCCTCGGCAATGAGCAGTTCTTC